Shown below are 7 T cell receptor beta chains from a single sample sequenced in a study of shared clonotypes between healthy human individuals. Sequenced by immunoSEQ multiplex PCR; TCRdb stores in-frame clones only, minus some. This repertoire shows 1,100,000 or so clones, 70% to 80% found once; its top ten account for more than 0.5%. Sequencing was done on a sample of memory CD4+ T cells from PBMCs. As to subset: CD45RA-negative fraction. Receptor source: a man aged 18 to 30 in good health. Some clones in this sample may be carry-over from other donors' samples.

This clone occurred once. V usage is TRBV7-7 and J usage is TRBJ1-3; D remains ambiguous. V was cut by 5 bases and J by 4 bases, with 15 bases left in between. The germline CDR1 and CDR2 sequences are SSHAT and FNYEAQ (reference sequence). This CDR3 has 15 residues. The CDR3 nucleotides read TGTGCCAGCAGCCCCACAGCTGGCGCCGGAAACACCATATATTTT. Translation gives CASSPTAGAGNTIYF.

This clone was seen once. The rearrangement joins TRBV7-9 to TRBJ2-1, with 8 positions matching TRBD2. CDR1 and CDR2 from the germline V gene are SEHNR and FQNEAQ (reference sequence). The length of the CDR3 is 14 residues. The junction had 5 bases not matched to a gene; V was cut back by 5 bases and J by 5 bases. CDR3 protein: CASSTTSENNEQFF. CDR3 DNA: TGTGCCAGCAGCACGACTAGCGAGAACAATGAGCAGTTCTTC. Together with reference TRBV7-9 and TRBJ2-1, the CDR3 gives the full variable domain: DTGVSQNPRHKITKRGQNVTFRCDPISEHNRLYWYRQTLGQGPEFLTYFQNEAQLEKSRLLSDRFSAERPKGSFSTLEIQRTEQGDSAMYLCASSTTSENNEQFFGPGTRLTVL.

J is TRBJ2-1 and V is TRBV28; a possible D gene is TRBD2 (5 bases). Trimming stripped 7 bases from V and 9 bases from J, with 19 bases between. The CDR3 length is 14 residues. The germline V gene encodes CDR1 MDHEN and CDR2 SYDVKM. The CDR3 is CASNLISDRGEQFF. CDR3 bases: TGTGCCAGCAATCTAATATCCGATCGGGGTGAGCAGTTCTTC.

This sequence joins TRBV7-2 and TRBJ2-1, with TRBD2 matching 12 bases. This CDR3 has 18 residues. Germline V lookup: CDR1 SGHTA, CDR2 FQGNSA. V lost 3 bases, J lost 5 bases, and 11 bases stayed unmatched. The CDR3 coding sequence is TGTGCCAGCAGCTTCCTAGCGGGAGGGGGCTATACCGACAATGAGCAGTTCTTC. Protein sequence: CASSFLAGGGYTDNEQFF.

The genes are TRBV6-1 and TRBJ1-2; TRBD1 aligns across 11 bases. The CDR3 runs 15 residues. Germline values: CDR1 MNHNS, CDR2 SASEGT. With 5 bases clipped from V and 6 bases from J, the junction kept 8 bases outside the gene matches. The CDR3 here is CASSRTGGRGDGYTF. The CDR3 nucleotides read TGTGCCAGCAGTCGGACAGGGGGCAGAGGGGATGGCTACACCTTC.

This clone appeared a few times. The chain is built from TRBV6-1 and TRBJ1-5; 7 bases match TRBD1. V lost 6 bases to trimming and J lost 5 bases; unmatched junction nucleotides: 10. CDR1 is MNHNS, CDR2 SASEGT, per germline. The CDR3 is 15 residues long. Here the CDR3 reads CASRLSRQGDQPQHF. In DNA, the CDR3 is TGTGCCAGCAGGTTGAGCAGACAGGGCGATCAGCCCCAGCATTTT.

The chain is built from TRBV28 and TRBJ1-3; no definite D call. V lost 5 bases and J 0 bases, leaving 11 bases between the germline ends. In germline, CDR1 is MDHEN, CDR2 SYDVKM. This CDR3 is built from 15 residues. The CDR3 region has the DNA TGTGCCAGCAGTCCGGCAGGCTCCTCTGGAAACACCATATATTTT. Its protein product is CASSPAGSSGNTIYF. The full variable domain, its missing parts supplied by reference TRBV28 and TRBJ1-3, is DVKVTQSSRYLVKRTGEKVFLECVQDMDHENMFWYRQDPGLGLRLIYFSYDVKMKEKGDIPEGYSVSREKKERFSLILESASTNQTSMYLCASSPAGSSGNTIYFGEGSWLTVV.